The rows below give T cell receptor beta chains drawn from one sample of a study of T cells after posttransplantation cyclophosphamide. Data came from immunoSEQ multiplex PCR; TCRdb stores just in-frame clones and leaves some out. There are about 21,000 clones in the sample; roughly 98% occur only once, and 0.1% to 0.15% lies in the top ten. The sample taken for sequencing was naive CD8+ T cells sorted from PBMCs. Receptor source: a man aged 35 to 55 in good health, CMV-negative, and a related stem cell transplant donor. The CDR3 runs from the conserved cysteine through the conserved F or W. Each record gives: clone size, V gene, D gene, J gene, CDR3 length, CDR3 protein, CDR3 DNA. A D gene is named only where the DNA matches it firmly. The listing skips clone size in some rows; elsewhere it reads once, few, many or a size class.

.,TRBV4-1,.,TRBJ1-3,17,CASSQVEGRVLGNTIYF,TGCGCCAGCAGCCAAGTGGAGGGTAGAGTCCTCGGAAACACCATATATTTT
.,TRBV28,TRBD2,TRBJ2-3,17,CASSFETASGNTDTQYF,TGTGCCAGCAGTTTTGAAACAGCTAGCGGGAACACAGATACGCAGTATTTT
.,TRBV4-1,.,TRBJ1-1,14,CASSLFGERAEAFF,TGCGCCAGCAGCCTATTCGGGGAACGGGCTGAAGCTTTCTTT
.,TRBV27,.,TRBJ2-7,15,CASSLEAGHVYEQYF,TGTGCCAGCAGTTTAGAGGCCGGACACGTCTACGAGCAGTACTTC
.,TRBV7-6,TRBD2,TRBJ2-7,16,CASSSSGLAGVYEQYF,TGTGCCAGCAGCTCCTCTGGACTAGCGGGAGTTTACGAGCAGTACTTC
.,TRBV4-1,TRBD2,TRBJ2-7,17,CASSQLNLLADSYEQYF,TGCGCCAGCAGCCAACTTAACCTACTAGCGGACTCCTACGAGCAGTACTTC
.,TRBV19,.,TRBJ2-5,15,CASSIRGQIQETQYF,TGTGCCAGTAGTATACGAGGGCAGATCCAAGAGACCCAGTACTTC
.,TRBV7-9,.,TRBJ2-1,15,CASSLGASAYNEQFF,TGTGCCAGCAGCTTAGGGGCTAGCGCCTACAATGAGCAGTTCTTC
.,TRBV6-4,TRBD2,TRBJ2-1,14,CASSEGLAGNEQFF,TGTGCCAGCAGTGAGGGACTAGCGGGAAATGAGCAGTTCTTC
.,TRBV7-9,TRBD1,TRBJ2-3,16,CASSPRTGFGTDTQYF,TGTGCCAGCAGCCCGCGGACAGGGTTCGGCACAGATACGCAGTATTTT
.,TRBV28,TRBD1,TRBJ2-7,14,CASSSGQGNYEQYF,TGTGCCAGCAGTTCGGGACAGGGGAACTACGAGCAGTACTTC
.,TRBV19,TRBD2,TRBJ2-1,16,CASSSRTSGAYNEQFF,TGTGCCAGTAGTTCGAGGACTAGCGGAGCCTACAATGAGCAGTTCTTC
.,TRBV7-9,TRBD1,TRBJ2-2,13,CASSLTGTGELFF,TGTGCCAGCAGCTTGACAGGGACCGGGGAGCTGTTTTTT
.,TRBV5-4,TRBD2,TRBJ2-4,16,CASSLESSGKGDIQYF,TGTGCCAGTAGCTTGGAGAGCAGCGGGAAAGGGGACATTCAGTACTTC
.,TRBV2,TRBD2,TRBJ2-3,15,CASRQTSESTDTQYF,TGTGCCAGCAGACAGACTAGCGAGAGCACAGATACACAGTATTTT
.,TRBV2,.,TRBJ2-5,13,CAGWDNYQETQYF,TGTGCCGGATGGGACAATTATCAAGAGACCCAGTACTTC
.,TRBV11-1,.,TRBJ2-2,15,CASSLPRGVNGELFF,TGTGCCAGCAGCTTGCCCAGGGGTGTGAACGGGGAGCTGTTTTTT
once,TRBV27,TRBD1,TRBJ1-1,15,CASSSTGGRNTEAFF,TGTGCCAGCAGTTCCACAGGGGGAAGGAACACTGAAGCTTTCTTT
once,TRBV7-2,TRBD1,TRBJ2-7,14,CASSLRTGTSEQYF,TGTGCCAGCAGCTTGCGGACAGGGACATCCGAGCAGTACTTC
once,TRBV5-4,.,TRBJ1-2,14,CASTHVGDSYGYTF,TGTGCCAGCACCCACGTCGGGGACTCCTATGGCTACACCTTC
.,TRBV25-1,.,TRBJ2-7,10,CASGDSEQYF,TGTGCCAGCGGGGACTCCGAGCAGTACTTC
.,TRBV4-1,.,TRBJ2-7,14,CASSLDSGSYEQYF,TGCGCCAGCAGCCTAGACAGCGGATCCTACGAGCAGTACTTC
.,TRBV19,TRBD1,TRBJ2-2,13,CASTGGVHGELFF,TGTGCCAGTACAGGGGGCGTACACGGGGAGCTGTTTTTT
.,TRBV5-6,.,TRBJ2-7,13,CASSPDSPYEQYF,TGTGCCAGCAGCCCGGACAGTCCCTACGAGCAGTACTTC
.,TRBV7-9,.,TRBJ2-2,16,CASSSPDSKNTGELFF,TGTGCCAGCAGCTCACCCGACAGCAAGAACACCGGGGAGCTGTTTTTT
.,TRBV9,.,TRBJ1-4,16,CASSAWGGSANEKLFF,TGTGCCAGCAGCGCATGGGGGGGGAGTGCTAATGAAAAACTGTTTTTT
.,TRBV5-1,.,TRBJ2-7,13,CASSGSSTYEQYF,TGCGCCAGCAGCGGCTCTTCGACCTACGAGCAGTACTTC
.,TRBV15,.,TRBJ2-7,17,CATSREHLDVAAYEQYF,TGTGCCACCAGCAGAGAACACCTAGACGTCGCCGCCTACGAGCAGTACTTC
.,TRBV6-1,.,TRBJ2-7,12,CASGQTGIEQYF,TGTGCCAGCGGCCAGACAGGTATCGAGCAGTACTTC
.,TRBV6-1,.,TRBJ2-7,11,CASSASYEQYF,TGTGCCAGCAGTGCGAGCTACGAGCAGTACTTC
.,TRBV7-3,TRBD1,TRBJ2-1,14,CASSYGTGTNEQFF,TGTGCCAGCAGTTACGGGACAGGGACTAATGAGCAGTTCTTC
.,TRBV6-1,.,TRBJ1-1,14,CASSEGGLSTEAFF,TGTGCCAGCAGTGAGGGGGGATTAAGCACTGAAGCTTTCTTT
.,TRBV28,TRBD1,TRBJ1-5,15,CASTIQTGGYQPQHF,TGTGCCAGCACTATCCAGACAGGGGGATATCAGCCCCAGCATTTT
.,TRBV20-1,.,TRBJ2-5,11,CSARSGETQYF,TGCAGTGCTAGATCCGGGGAGACCCAGTACTTC
.,TRBV10-3,.,TRBJ2-2,17,CAISETNQGWGTGELFF,TGTGCCATCAGTGAGACGAACCAGGGGTGGGGGACCGGGGAGCTGTTTTTT
.,TRBV21-1,.,TRBJ1-4,10,CAVGNEKLFF,TGTGCCGTCGGGAATGAAAAACTGTTTTTT
.,TRBV27,.,TRBJ1-5,14,CASSFAGLGQPQHF,TGTGCCAGCAGTTTCGCGGGGTTAGGTCAGCCCCAGCATTTT
.,TRBV4-1,.,TRBJ1-1,16,CASSQVFYEENTEAFF,TGCGCCAGCAGCCAAGTATTCTACGAAGAGAACACTGAAGCTTTCTTT
.,TRBV11-2,TRBD2,TRBJ2-7,16,CASSLELAGGHYEQYF,TGTGCCAGCAGCTTAGAACTAGCGGGAGGGCACTACGAGCAGTACTTC
.,TRBV18,TRBD1,TRBJ1-5,15,CASSPKGQGNQPQHF,TGTGCCAGCTCACCAAAGGGACAGGGAAATCAGCCCCAGCATTTT
.,TRBV6-5,TRBD1,TRBJ2-2,14,CATGQGINTGELFF,TGTGCCACCGGACAGGGAATTAACACCGGGGAGCTGTTTTTT
once,TRBV4-3,TRBD2,TRBJ2-1,18,CASTPTGLAGGPNNEQFF,TGCGCCAGCACCCCAACCGGCTTAGCGGGAGGGCCGAACAATGAGCAGTTCTTC
.,TRBV7-9,.,TRBJ1-6,17,CASSLDSGSSYNSPLHF,TGTGCCAGCAGCCTCGACTCCGGGAGCTCCTATAATTCACCCCTCCACTTT
.,TRBV9,.,TRBJ2-5,11,CASASTETQYF,TGTGCCAGTGCCAGTACGGAGACCCAGTACTTC
.,TRBV18,TRBD2,TRBJ2-1,15,CASSPPGLLRNEQFF,TGTGCCAGCTCACCGCCGGGACTACTTAGGAATGAGCAGTTCTTC
.,TRBV27,.,TRBJ1-1,14,CASSYTGTNTEAFF,TGTGCCAGCAGCTATACAGGGACGAACACTGAAGCTTTCTTT
.,TRBV5-1,.,TRBJ2-3,14,CASSSSRPTDTQYF,TGCGCCAGCAGCTCGTCGCGTCCCACAGATACGCAGTATTTT
.,TRBV4-1,TRBD2,TRBJ2-3,18,CASSQGPSRREATDTQYF,TGCGCCAGCAGCCAAGGCCCTTCTCGGCGGGAGGCCACAGATACGCAGTATTTT